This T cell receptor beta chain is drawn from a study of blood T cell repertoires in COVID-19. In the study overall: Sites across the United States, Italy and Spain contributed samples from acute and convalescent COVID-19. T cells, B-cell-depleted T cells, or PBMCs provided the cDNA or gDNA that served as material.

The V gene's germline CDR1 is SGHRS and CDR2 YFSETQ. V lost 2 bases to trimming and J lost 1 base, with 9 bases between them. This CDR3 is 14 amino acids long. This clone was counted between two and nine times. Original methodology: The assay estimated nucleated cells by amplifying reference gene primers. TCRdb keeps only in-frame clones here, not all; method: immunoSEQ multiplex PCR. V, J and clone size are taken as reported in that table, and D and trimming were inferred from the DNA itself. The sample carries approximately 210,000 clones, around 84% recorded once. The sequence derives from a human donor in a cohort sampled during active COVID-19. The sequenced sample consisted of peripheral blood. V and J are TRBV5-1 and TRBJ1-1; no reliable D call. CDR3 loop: CASSFNGGNTEAFF. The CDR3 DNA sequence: TGCGCCAGCAGCTTCAATGGCGGGAACACTGAAGCTTTCTTT. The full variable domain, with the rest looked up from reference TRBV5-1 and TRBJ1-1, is KAGVTQTPRYLIKTRGQQVTLSCSPISGHRSVSWYQQTPGQGLQFLFEYFSETQRNKGNFPGRFSGRQFSNSRSEMNVSTLELGDSALYLCASSFNGGNTEAFFGQGTRLTVV.